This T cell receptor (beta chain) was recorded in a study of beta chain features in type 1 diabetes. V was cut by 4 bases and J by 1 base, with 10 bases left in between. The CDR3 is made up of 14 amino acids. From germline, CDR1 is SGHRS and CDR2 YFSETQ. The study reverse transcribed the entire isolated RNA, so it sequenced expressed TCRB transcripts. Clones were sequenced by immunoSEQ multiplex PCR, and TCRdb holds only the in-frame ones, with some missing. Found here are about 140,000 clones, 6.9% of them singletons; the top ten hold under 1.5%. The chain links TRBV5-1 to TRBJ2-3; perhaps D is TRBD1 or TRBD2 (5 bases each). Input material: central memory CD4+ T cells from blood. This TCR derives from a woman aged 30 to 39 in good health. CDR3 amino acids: CASSLGRGTDTQYF. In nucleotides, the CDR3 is TGCGCCAGCAGCCTGGGACGGGGCACAGATACGCAGTATTTT.